This TCR beta chain was sequenced during a study of blood T cells in healthy people across ages. Germline lookup yields CDR1 SGHTA and CDR2 FQGTGA. V lost 2 bases and J lost 4, with 6 bases in between. The CDR3 has 12 residues. General study points: Donors of long life had a larger count of naive CD4+ cells and greater diversity than aged donors.

A second PCR, run for roughly 7 to 11 cycles, used a sample-barcoded 5' primer plus a J-beta primer mix. TCRdb analysed the 5' RACE reads with MiXCR anew, one entry per CDR3 protein. Of more than 1,000,000 distinct CDR3 sequences detected, around 25% appear once; the ten largest clones hold about 0.72%. This clonotype was recorded a few times. Its antigen remains unknown. This sample was shared with a second study, whose subject was T cells of mothers and their children.

The material sequenced was blood. This clonotype was obtained from a girl between 2 and 10 years old in good health. This chain uses TRBV7-3 with TRBJ2-7; D is uncertain. CDR3 region: CASSLLRYEQYF. CDR3 DNA: TGTGCCAGCAGCTTACTGAGGTACGAGCAGTACTTC.